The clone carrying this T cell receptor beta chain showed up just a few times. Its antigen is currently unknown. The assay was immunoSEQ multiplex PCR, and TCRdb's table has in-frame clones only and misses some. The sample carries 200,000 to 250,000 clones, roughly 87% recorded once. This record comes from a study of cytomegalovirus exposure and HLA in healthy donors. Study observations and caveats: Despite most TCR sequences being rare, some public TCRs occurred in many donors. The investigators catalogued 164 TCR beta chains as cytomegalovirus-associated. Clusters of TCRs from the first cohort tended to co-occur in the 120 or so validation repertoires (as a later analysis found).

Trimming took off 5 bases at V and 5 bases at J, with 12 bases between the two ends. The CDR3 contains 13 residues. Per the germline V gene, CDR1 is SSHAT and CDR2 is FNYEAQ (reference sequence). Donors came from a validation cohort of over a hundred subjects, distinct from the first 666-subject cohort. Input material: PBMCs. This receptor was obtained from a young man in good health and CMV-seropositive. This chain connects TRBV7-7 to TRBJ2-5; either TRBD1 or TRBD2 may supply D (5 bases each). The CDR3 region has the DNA TGTGCCAGCAGCCTGGGGGTGAGGGAGACCCAGTACTTC. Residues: CASSLGVRETQYF. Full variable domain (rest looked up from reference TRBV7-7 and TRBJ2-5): GAGVSQSPRYKVTKRGQDVTLRCDPISSHATLYWYQQALGQGPEFLTYFNYEAQPDKSGLPSDRFSAERPEGSISTLTIQRTEQRDSAMYRCASSLGVRETQYFGPGTRLLVL.